A selection of T cell receptor beta chains follows, all from one sample in a study of lymphopenia after photon versus proton radiotherapy. The protocol was immunoSEQ multiplex PCR, while the TCRdb copy is restricted to in-frame clones and leaves out a portion. The table has 55,000 to 85,000 clones, roughly 90% seen once. This specimen was peripheral blood, taken from a patient treated with photon-based radiotherapy. The source is a woman aged 40 to 50 with cholangiocarcinoma. CDR3s include the opening cysteine and the closing phenylalanine or tryptophan. A D gene is named only where the DNA matches it firmly. Rows give clone size only sometimes, using once, few, many, or a class for an expanded clone.

abundance,v_gene,j_gene,d_gene,CDR3nt,CDR3aa
few,TRBV18,TRBJ1-6,NA,TGTGCCAGCTCACCCAGGGGAGGAGATTCACCCCTCCACTTT,CASSPRGGDSPLHF
NA,TRBV6-1,TRBJ2-7,NA,TGTGCCGGCGCGGGACACCCTTTCTCCTACGAGCAGTACTTC,CAGAGHPFSYEQYF
NA,TRBV11-2,TRBJ1-5,TRBD1,TGTGCCAGCAGCCTGGGGACAGGGGTGTTTCAGCCCCAGCATTTT,CASSLGTGVFQPQHF
NA,TRBV11-2,TRBJ2-1,TRBD2,TGTGCCAGCATGACCGGGACTAGGGGTTCGGGGGAGCAGTTCTTC,CASMTGTRGSGEQFF
once,TRBV6-5,TRBJ2-3,NA,TGTGCCAGCAGTTATTTGGGGACCGACACAGATACGCAGTATTTT,CASSYLGTDTDTQYF
NA,TRBV5-1,TRBJ2-7,NA,TGCGCCAGCAGCTTCGGCAGAGACTACGAGCAGTACTTC,CASSFGRDYEQYF
NA,TRBV6-6,TRBJ2-7,TRBD2,TGTGCCAGCAGTTCCCTGGGACTAGCGGGGTACGAGCAGTACTTC,CASSSLGLAGYEQYF
NA,TRBV4-3,TRBJ2-7,NA,TGCGCCAGCAGCCAAGAGGTTCGGGCTGAATGGACCTACGAGCAGTACTTC,CASSQEVRAEWTYEQYF
NA,TRBV4-2,TRBJ1-1,NA,TGTGCCAGCAGCCAAGACTTGAGGGGACGTGGGAACACTGAAGCTTTCTTT,CASSQDLRGRGNTEAFF
NA,TRBV5-1,TRBJ2-1,TRBD2,TGCGCCAGCAGCTTGGTATTAGCGGGGGGCGGTGAGCAGTTCTTC,CASSLVLAGGGEQFF
NA,TRBV18,TRBJ2-2,NA,TGTGCCAGCTGCCTAACTGAAGACACCGGGGAGCTGTTTTTT,CASCLTEDTGELFF
NA,TRBV6-1,TRBJ1-5,NA,TGTGCCAGCAGGCAAACGGTCGATCAGCCCCAGCATTTT,CASRQTVDQPQHF
NA,TRBV6-5,TRBJ1-3,NA,TGTGCCAGCAGTTCCCCTCGTACAGGCTCTGGAAACACCATATATTTT,CASSSPRTGSGNTIYF
NA,TRBV7-2,TRBJ2-7,NA,TGTGCCAGCAGTTTAGAACCGACCTACGAGCAGTACTTC,CASSLEPTYEQYF
NA,TRBV5-1,TRBJ2-5,NA,TGCGCCAGCAGCTCCGAGGGTGGCCAAGAGACCCAGTACTTC,CASSSEGGQETQYF
few,TRBV30,TRBJ1-5,NA,TGTGCCTGGAGTGGGGGAACAGGGTTCGGGCAGCCCCAGCATTTT,CAWSGGTGFGQPQHF
NA,TRBV6-6,TRBJ1-3,TRBD1,TGTGCCAGCAGTTACGGACAGGGACTCTCTGGAAACACCATATATTTT,CASSYGQGLSGNTIYF
NA,TRBV10-2,TRBJ2-7,TRBD1,TGCGCCAGCGGGCCCCATGACAGGGCCTACGAGCAGTACTTC,CASGPHDRAYEQYF
NA,TRBV7-2,TRBJ1-1,TRBD1,TGTGCCAGCAGCTACAGGGGGACTGAAGCTTTCTTT,CASSYRGTEAFF
few,TRBV4-1,TRBJ1-1,NA,TGCGCCAGCAGCCAGAGCCCGAACACTGAAGCTTTCTTT,CASSQSPNTEAFF
NA,TRBV6-4,TRBJ1-6,NA,TGTGCCAGCAGTGTTGGACAGAATTCACCCCTCCACTTT,CASSVGQNSPLHF
NA,TRBV27,TRBJ2-7,NA,TGTGCCAGCAGTCCCCGTCCGACAGGATTTAACGAGCAGTACTTC,CASSPRPTGFNEQYF
NA,TRBV30,TRBJ1-2,NA,TGTGCCTGGAGTGTTATAGGGGGTCTAAACTATGGCTACACCTTC,CAWSVIGGLNYGYTF
NA,TRBV10-3,TRBJ1-1,NA,TGTGCCATCAGTGACAGTGCCTCCATGAACACTGAAGCTTTCTTT,CAISDSASMNTEAFF
NA,TRBV28,TRBJ2-3,NA,TGTGCCAGCAGTTTAGTCGGCGGGACGCACACAGATACGCAGTATTTT,CASSLVGGTHTDTQYF
NA,TRBV15,TRBJ2-7,NA,TGTGCCACCAGCCTTACCCTCTCCTACGAGCAGTACTTC,CATSLTLSYEQYF
few,TRBV7-2,TRBJ2-7,TRBD2,TGTGCCAGCAGCGGACATAGGACTAGCGGGAAATACGAGCAGTACTTC,CASSGHRTSGKYEQYF
NA,TRBV29-1,TRBJ1-2,NA,TGCAGCGTGACTAAGGACAGCTCCCGCGGCTACACCTTC,CSVTKDSSRGYTF
NA,TRBV10-2,TRBJ1-3,NA,TGCGCCAGCAGCAGCACCCTACAGGGTGCCATATATTTT,CASSSTLQGAIYF
NA,TRBV6-1,TRBJ1-1,NA,TGTGCCAGCAGTGACGGGGGGACTAGGTCGGCTGAAGCTTTCTTT,CASSDGGTRSAEAFF
NA,TRBV5-1,TRBJ2-5,NA,TGCGCCAGCAGCGGCGGGGTAGAGACCCAGTACTTC,CASSGGVETQYF
NA,TRBV9,TRBJ2-4,NA,TGTGCCAGCAGCGTAGAGGGGCAGGGTCTAAACATTCAGTACTTC,CASSVEGQGLNIQYF
NA,TRBV19,TRBJ1-2,TRBD1,TGTGCCAGTTCTCGGACAGGGGGCTCCTATGGCTACACCTTC,CASSRTGGSYGYTF
NA,TRBV5-1,TRBJ1-2,TRBD1,TGCGCCAGCAGCTTGGGTGGACAGGGGGCTAGAGGCTACACCTTC,CASSLGGQGARGYTF
NA,TRBV27,TRBJ1-6,NA,TGTGCCAGCAGAACAGGGCTTAATTCACCCCTCCACTTT,CASRTGLNSPLHF
NA,TRBV10-1,TRBJ1-1,NA,TGCGCCAGCAGTGAGTCGAATACTGGTGAAGCTTTCTTT,CASSESNTGEAFF
NA,TRBV28,TRBJ1-5,NA,TGTGCCAGCGAAAGGGCCTCCTGGGATCGGAGCAATCAGCCCCAGCATTTT,CASERASWDRSNQPQHF
NA,TRBV6-5,TRBJ2-4,TRBD2,TGTGCCAGCAGTTATACCGAACTAGCGGGCCAAAACATTCAGTACTTC,CASSYTELAGQNIQYF
few,TRBV19,TRBJ2-7,NA,TGTGCCAGTAGTATAGGGACCTCGAACCACGAGCAGTACTTC,CASSIGTSNHEQYF
NA,TRBV19,TRBJ1-4,NA,TGTGCCAGTACCCAGCGTGTTAGAGAAAAACTGTTTTTT,CASTQRVREKLFF
NA,TRBV19,TRBJ1-5,NA,TGTGCCAGTAGTGCCTTGCGGGGGAATCAGCCCCAGCATTTT,CASSALRGNQPQHF
once,TRBV5-1,TRBJ2-1,NA,TGCGCCAGCAGCTATACAGGGATCGATGAGCAGTTCTTC,CASSYTGIDEQFF
once,TRBV7-2,TRBJ1-2,NA,TGTGCCAGCAGCTTAAGGGTGTATGGCTACACCTTC,CASSLRVYGYTF
NA,TRBV19,TRBJ1-1,NA,TGTGCCAGTAGTATAACGGCCTCGGTTGAAGCTTTCTTT,CASSITASVEAFF
NA,TRBV7-6,TRBJ2-2,TRBD2,TGTGCCAGCAGCTTTGGAGTTTCGGGAGGGCAATACACCGGGGAGCTGTTTTTT,CASSFGVSGGQYTGELFF
NA,TRBV7-9,TRBJ1-2,TRBD1,TGTGCCAGCAGCTTCCAAACAGGGGAACTCGGCTATGGCTACACCTTC,CASSFQTGELGYGYTF
NA,TRBV4-2,TRBJ1-4,NA,TGTGCCAGCAGCCAAGCTCTCACTCGGGGCAGTGAAAATGAAAAACTGTTTTTT,CASSQALTRGSENEKLFF
NA,TRBV6-6,TRBJ1-2,NA,TGTGCCAGCAGCGACAGCTCCTACTATGGCTACACCTTC,CASSDSSYYGYTF
NA,TRBV15,TRBJ1-6,NA,TGTGCCACCAGCAGGGCCCAAGGGAGCTCCTATAATTCACCCCTCCACTTT,CATSRAQGSSYNSPLHF
NA,TRBV6-1,TRBJ1-3,NA,TGTGCCAGCAGTGAAAGACGACTGGGGAGCTCTGGAAACACCATATATTTT,CASSERRLGSSGNTIYF
NA,TRBV28,TRBJ2-3,NA,TGTGCCAGCACCGTCACGCACCTCACAGATACGCAGTATTTT,CASTVTHLTDTQYF
NA,TRBV9,TRBJ1-2,NA,TGTGCCAGTGCAGGGCTTAACTATGGCTACACCTTC,CASAGLNYGYTF
few,TRBV30,TRBJ1-5,NA,TGTGCCTGGAGCCCCACGGCGGGGGGCAATCAGCCCCAGCATTTT,CAWSPTAGGNQPQHF
NA,TRBV10-3,TRBJ1-2,NA,TGTGCCATCAGTGAGTCCCAAGCTAACTATGGCTACACCTTC,CAISESQANYGYTF
NA,TRBV2,TRBJ1-1,NA,TGTGCCAGCAGTGAGACAGCAATGAACACTGAAGCTTTCTTT,CASSETAMNTEAFF
NA,TRBV7-2,TRBJ1-1,NA,TGTGCCAGCAGCTCCCTCAGCACCACTGAAGCTTTCTTT,CASSSLSTTEAFF
NA,TRBV18,TRBJ2-3,NA,TGTGCCAGCTCACCTACGGGACTCGCTAGCACAGATACGCAGTATTTT,CASSPTGLASTDTQYF
NA,TRBV9,TRBJ1-2,NA,TGTGCCAGCAGCGTAGAGGGCCTCTATGGCTACACCTTC,CASSVEGLYGYTF
NA,TRBV19,TRBJ2-3,NA,TGTGCCAGTAGACCACCAGGAGGCGCGCAGTATTTT,CASRPPGGAQYF